This TCR beta chain was obtained from a study of OX40 agonist ivuxolimab in advanced cancers. Study-level background: Six ivuxolimab dose levels, 0.01 to 10 mg/kg, were given intravenously every 2 weeks.

Drawing of blood for sampling happened at baseline, at cycle 4 day 1, and at cycle 7 day 1. Method: immunoSEQ multiplex PCR; TCRdb's copy keeps in-frame clones and lacks some. The repertoire holds tens of thousands of clones, about 80% seen once, with 0.35% to 0.5% in the top ten. The source material was CD4+ or CD8+ T cells sorted from blood, sampled in a trial of the OX40 agonist ivuxolimab. This receptor was identified in an adult with an advanced solid tumor such as melanoma, head and neck, liver or kidney cancer.

The CDR3: CASSQDEWEQFF. CDR3 in DNA: TGTGCCAGCAGCCAGGATGAATGGGAGCAGTTCTTC. This sequence joins TRBV28 and TRBJ2-1, with D unresolved. Germline values: CDR1 MDHEN, CDR2 SYDVKM. The CDR3 length is 12 residues. V was cut by 6 bases and J by 10 bases, with 13 bases left in between. The whole variable domain, remainder taken from reference TRBV28 and TRBJ2-1, is DVKVTQSSRYLVKRTGEKVFLECVQDMDHENMFWYRQDPGLGLRLIYFSYDVKMKEKGDIPEGYSVSREKKERFSLILESASTNQTSMYLCASSQDEWEQFFGPGTRLTVL.